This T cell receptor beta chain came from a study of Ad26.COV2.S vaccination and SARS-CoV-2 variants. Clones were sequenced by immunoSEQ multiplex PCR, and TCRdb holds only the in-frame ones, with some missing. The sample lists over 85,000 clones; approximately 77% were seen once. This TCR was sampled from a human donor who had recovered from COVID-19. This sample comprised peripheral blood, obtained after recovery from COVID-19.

The DNA of the CDR3 is TGTGCCAGCAGTCCCACGGTTGCGGTTAGCACAGATACGCAGTATTTT. Its protein is CASSPTVAVSTDTQYF. The chain employs TRBV28 and TRBJ2-3; no definite D call. This CDR3 is 16 amino acids long. CDR1 is MDHEN and CDR2 is SYDVKM in the germline V gene. Trimming took 5 bases from V and 0 from J, leaving 15 bases between them. The variable domain in full, with the rest retrieved from reference TRBV28 and TRBJ2-3, is DVKVTQSSRYLVKRTGEKVFLECVQDMDHENMFWYRQDPGLGLRLIYFSYDVKMKEKGDIPEGYSVSREKKERFSLILESASTNQTSMYLCASSPTVAVSTDTQYFGPGTRLTVL.